A single T cell receptor beta chain is shown here with its context. It lacks a known antigen. Base qualities are not provided; no much larger clone lies one nucleotide away. The CDR3 runs 16 amino acids, cysteine and phenylalanine included. The kept DNA is CDR3 alone, 48 bases in frame from the first base. The germline V gene supplies CDR1 MNHEY and CDR2 SVGEGT. V and J are truncated by 0 bases and 4 bases respectively, leaving an intervening sequence of 15 bases. Collaborating institutions collected whole blood in K2EDTA tubes following their own protocols. For TCRbeta analysis, collaborators shipped samples as frozen whole blood, isolated PBMCs, or DNA extracted from either of those sample types. TCRbeta CDR3 regions were amplified from genomic DNA using the immunoSEQ Assay, a bias-controlled multiplex PCR. The authors' pipeline ran thus. Nucleated cell counts per sample were estimated from amplification of reference gene primers within the assay. To quantify the absolute abundance of each unique TCRbeta CDR3 rearrangement, sequence reads were collapsed and filtered. For each sample, productive Simpson clonality was calculated as the square root of Simpson's diversity index across productive rearrangements. TCRdb's version of the immuneACCESS table is confined to in-frame rearrangements and falls short of the full clone set. An unresolved V gene accounts for under half of the shortfall where checked; the remainder is of unknown origin. V, J and clone size reflect that table, while D and trimming were determined from the DNA. This sample is represented by 100,000 to 130,000 clones; around nine tenths of them were singletons. The top ten constitute roughly 1.2% of the sample.

These data belong to a study of blood T cell repertoires in COVID-19 (dated by TCRdb to about 2020). General notes on the study: Samples covering the acute and convalescent phases of COVID-19 were provided by collaborators in the United States, Italy and Spain. The prospective study material was composed of cDNA or gDNA derived from T cells, B-cell-depleted T cells, or PBMCs. Deeply sampled blood TCRbeta repertoires from subjects exposed to, actively infected with, or recovered from COVID-19 were included in the dataset. The repertoires were made available in a free public database intended to serve as a resource for research on the immune response to SARS-CoV-2. The samples were drawn from the first 160 participants of the ongoing ImmuneRACE study and from 950 to 1,500 subjects provided by 6 global collaborators. Nearly every sample came with metadata listing a de-identified subject ID, COVID-19 status, age in years and sex. Where available, HLA class I and class II types were obtained from metadata supplied by the sample provider rather than from assay-based typing.

On the study overall, not on this receptor specifically: The quantity of clinical and demographic metadata differed by source and by participant and was supplied without curation.

This TCR derives from a woman in her 30s with acute or convalescent COVID-19. The chain is encoded by TRBV6-2 or TRBV6-3 joined to TRBJ1-1, with the D gene call left open. The sequencing sample was made of peripheral blood. In nucleotide form, the sequence is TGTGCCAGCAGTTACTCGAGTGGGGAGGGAAGCACTGAAGCTTTCTTT. It specifies CASSYSSGEGSTEAFF.